The 25 T cell receptor beta chains in this list originate from one sample, sequenced in a study of blood T cell dynamics during melanoma immunotherapy. Time point described: pre-treatment baseline. The repertoire was sequenced with immunoSEQ multiplex PCR; TCRdb's copy has only in-frame clones and lacks some. The sample records 8,000 to 13,000 clones, about 88% being singletons. The source material was blood, sampled from a patient treated with checkpoint blockade. The receptors stem from a human donor with melanoma.

This clone was detected once. This chain uses TRBV7-9 with TRBJ2-3, with unresolved D. V dropped 4 bases and J dropped 0 bases, with 5 bases sitting between them. CDR1 is SEHNR and CDR2 is FQNEAQ in the germline V gene (reference sequence). This CDR3 has 13 amino acids. The DNA for the CDR3 is TGTGCCAGCAGCTCGCCTAGCACAGATACGCAGTATTTT. This gives the protein CASSSPSTDTQYF. Drawing the rest from reference TRBV7-9 and TRBJ2-3, the complete variable domain is DTGVSQNPRHKITKRGQNVTFRCDPISEHNRLYWYRQTLGQGPEFLTYFQNEAQLEKSRLLSDRFSAERPKGSFSTLEIQRTEQGDSAMYLCASSSPSTDTQYFGPGTRLTVL.

The V and J genes are TRBV15 and TRBJ2-5; the match to TRBD1 covers 8 bases. TRBJ2-7 matches the DNA end more closely, so the J call is doubtful. The germline V gene encodes CDR1 LNHNV and CDR2 YYDKDF (reference sequence). The CDR3 loop spans 13 amino acids. The CDR3 reads CATGTGDSYEQYF. CDR3 bases: TGTGCCACCGGGACAGGAGACTCCTACGAGCAGTACTTC.

The rearrangement links TRBV4-3 to TRBJ2-1; 11 nucleotides line up with TRBD2. CDR1 LGHNA and CDR2 YSLEER come from the germline V gene. J gave up 6 bases and V 3 bases, and 7 bases lay outside the gene matches. CDR3 length equals 16 residues. The CDR3 is CASSQSLAGDLNEQFF. In nucleotides, the CDR3 is TGCGCCAGCAGCCAGTCACTAGCGGGGGACCTCAATGAGCAGTTCTTC.

The chain joins TRBV10-3 to TRBJ1-3, with D perhaps matching TRBD1 (5 bases). The CDR3 totals 16 residues. Trimming removed 2 bases at V and 0 bases at J, with 11 bases between. Germline-derived CDR1 and CDR2 are ENHRY and SYGVKD. Here the CDR3 reads CAISEPRESSGNTIYF. The DNA for the CDR3 is TGTGCCATCAGTGAGCCCAGGGAGAGCTCTGGAAACACCATATATTTT.

The sample holds one count of this clone. V and J are TRBV18 and TRBJ2-7, with no clear D. The CDR3 is 11 amino acids. Looked up from germline, CDR1 is KGHSH and CDR2 is LQKENI. V was clipped by 5 bases and J by 3 bases, with 5 bases between them. The chain's CDR3 is CASSENYEQYF. CDR3 nucleotide sequence: TGTGCCAGCTCAGAGAACTACGAGCAGTACTTC.

The chain recombines TRBV28 with TRBJ2-5; 10 bases match TRBD1. The CDR3 contains 15 residues. J was trimmed by 1 base and V by 6 bases; bases with no gene match: 5. Germline CDR1 MDHEN, CDR2 SYDVKM. The CDR3 DNA reads as TGTGCCAGCAGGAGACAGGGGGCGCCCCAAGAGACCCAGTACTTC. It codes for CASRRQGAPQETQYF.

This rearrangement joins TRBV14 to TRBJ2-2; unclear D gene. CDR3 length: 18 residues. Per germline, CDR1 SGHDN and CDR2 FVKESK. Trimming removed 1 base at V and 2 bases at J, with 17 bases between. CDR3 in amino acids: CASSQVLGGRINTGELFF. CDR3 coding DNA: TGTGCCAGCAGCCAAGTATTGGGCGGCAGGATTAACACCGGGGAGCTGTTTTTT.

This chain connects TRBV4-3 to TRBJ1-1; D is unclear. Per germline, CDR1 LGHNA and CDR2 YSLEER. Trimming shortened V by 1 base and J by 1 base, and 1 base separated the two germline ends. CDR3 length: 12 residues. CDR3 protein: CASSQANTEAFF. The CDR3 nucleotides are TGCGCCAGCAGCCAAGCGAACACTGAAGCTTTCTTT.

The chain uses TRBV7-8 and TRBJ2-7; D is undetermined. V was clipped by 5 bases and J by 3 bases, with 8 bases between them. CDR1 SGHVS and CDR2 FQNEAQ come from the germline V gene. This CDR3 spans 12 amino acids. The CDR3 region is CASSPSRYEQYF. CDR3 sequence (DNA): TGTGCCAGCAGCCCAAGCCGCTACGAGCAGTACTTC.

The V and J genes are TRBV6-1 and TRBJ2-1, with no clear D. V gave up 1 base and J gave up 3 bases, with 13 bases separating them. Looked up from germline, CDR1 is MNHNS and CDR2 is SASEGT. The CDR3 is made up of 16 amino acids. CDR3 amino acids: CASSEVERPHYNEQFF. The CDR3 DNA follows: TGTGCCAGCAGTGAAGTTGAGAGACCCCACTACAATGAGCAGTTCTTC.

The chain carries TRBV19 and TRBJ1-1; D unresolved. Germline V CDR1 and CDR2: LNHDA, SQIVND (reference sequence). The CDR3 covers 14 residues. The germline V and J ends were trimmed by 7 bases and 8 bases, with 20 bases remaining between them. The CDR3, as DNA: TGTGCCAGTATTCAAGAGAAGGGAAGCTTCGAAGCTTTCTTT. It encodes CASIQEKGSFEAFF. Full variable domain (missing parts from reference TRBV19 and TRBJ1-1): DGGITQSPKYLFRKEGQNVTLSCEQNLNHDAMYWYRQDPGQGLRLIYYSQIVNDFQKGDIAEGYSVSREKKESFPLTVTSAQKNPTAFYLCASIQEKGSFEAFFGQGTRLTVV.

This clone was counted a few times. This sequence joins TRBV27 and TRBJ2-7; 8 positions agree with TRBD2. CDR1 is MNHEY and CDR2 is SMNVEV in the germline V gene (reference sequence). The length of the CDR3 is 16 residues. V dropped 4 bases and J dropped 4; count of bases not matched to a gene: 12. This CDR3 reads CASSSPRSGGGYEQYF. Written as DNA, the CDR3 is TGTGCCAGCAGTTCCCCCCGATCGGGAGGGGGTTACGAGCAGTACTTC.

CDR3 bases: TGCAGCGTAGTCTCTGGGGCCAACGTCCTGACTTTC. The encoded protein is CSVVSGANVLTF. The chain recombines TRBV29-1 with TRBJ2-6; D gene ambiguous. V gave up 6 bases and J gave up 0 bases, with 3 bases separating them. Looked up from germline, CDR1 is SQVTM and CDR2 is ANQGSEA. The CDR3 runs to 12 residues.

The J gene is TRBJ2-1, the V gene TRBV1; the table assigns TRBD2, which was not confirmed against the DNA. TRBV1 is a pseudogene segment. The CDR3 totals 19 residues. CDR3 loop: CTSSQDLIRPGVPYNEQFF. The DNA of the CDR3 is TGCACCAGCAGCCAAGATCTGATTAGACCGGGAGTACCCTACAATGAGCAGTTCTTC.

The CDR3 reads CASSFSGGVSTDTQYF. In nucleotides, the CDR3 is TGTGCCAGCAGCTTCTCCGGGGGGGTCTCCACAGATACGCAGTATTTT. The chain is built from TRBV5-4 and TRBJ2-3; 8 nucleotides match TRBD2. This CDR3 is 16 amino acids long. V trimming: 2 bases; J trimming: 2 bases; junction bases outside the gene matches: 7. The germline CDR1 and CDR2 sequences are SGHNT and YYREEE (reference sequence). Supplemented by reference TRBV5-4 and TRBJ2-3, the full variable domain reads ETGVTQSPTHLIKTRGQQVTLRCSSQSGHNTVSWYQQALGQGPQFIFQYYREEENGRGNFPPRFSGLQFPNYSSELNVNALELDDSALYLCASSFSGGVSTDTQYFGPGTRLTVL.

The chain combines TRBV11-2 with TRBJ2-2, with D unclear. This CDR3 has 14 amino acids. V dropped 2 bases and J dropped 6 bases, with 10 bases sitting between them. CDR1 and CDR2 (germline): SGHAT, FQNNGV. The CDR3 bases are TGTGCCAGCAGCTTATCTCCCCATTCCGGGGAGCTGTTTTTT. Translated, it gives CASSLSPHSGELFF. The full variable domain, completed using reference TRBV11-2 and TRBJ2-2, is EAGVAQSPRYKIIEKRQSVAFWCNPISGHATLYWYQQILGQGPKLLIQFQNNGVVDDSQLPKDRFSAERLKGVDSTLKIQPAKLEDSAVYLCASSLSPHSGELFFGEGSRLTVL.

The rearrangement joins TRBV11-2 to TRBJ1-2, with 7 bases aligning to TRBD1. CDR3 length equals 14 residues. V trimming: 3 bases; J trimming: 4 bases; junction bases outside the gene matches: 5. Germline CDR1 reads SGHAT; CDR2 reads FQNNGV. The CDR3, as DNA: TGTGCCAGCAGCTTCTCCACAGGGGCCTATGGCTACACCTTC. It yields the protein CASSFSTGAYGYTF. Full variable domain (outside the CDR3, taken from reference TRBV11-2 and TRBJ1-2): EAGVAQSPRYKIIEKRQSVAFWCNPISGHATLYWYQQILGQGPKLLIQFQNNGVVDDSQLPKDRFSAERLKGVDSTLKIQPAKLEDSAVYLCASSFSTGAYGYTFGSGTRLTVV.

The genes are TRBV5-1 and TRBJ1-2, with 7 bases lining up with TRBD1. With 0 bases clipped from V and 7 bases from J, the junction kept 9 bases outside the gene matches. This CDR3 comprises 15 residues. Germline V lookup: CDR1 SGHRS, CDR2 YFSETQ. DNA of the CDR3: TGCGCCAGCAGCTTGGATATCCCCGACAGGGCTGGCTACACCTTC. Its translation is CASSLDIPDRAGYTF.

Points on this clone: One junction end disagrees with the germline gene, perhaps due to a read error. The chain joins TRBV28 to TRBJ2-7; 10 bases are shared with TRBD1. The CDR3 spans 13 residues. The germline gives CDR1 MDHEN, CDR2 SYDVKM. The DNA for the CDR3 is TGTGCGAGCATACCGGGACAGGGGTACGAGCAGTACTTC. Its protein product is CASIPGQGYEQYF.

The J gene is TRBJ2-2, the V gene TRBV18, with D unclear. CDR1 is KGHSH, CDR2 LQKENI, per germline. This CDR3 is built from 13 residues. V lost 0 bases and J lost 4, with 3 bases in between. In nucleotides, the CDR3 is TGTGCCAGCTCACCACCGAGCACCGGGGAGCTGTTTTTT. As protein: CASSPPSTGELFF.

The chain has TRBV28 and TRBJ1-2; 7 bases map to TRBD1. The CDR3 has 13 residues. Germline CDR1 and CDR2: MDHEN and SYDVKM. Trimming cost V 8 bases and J 4 bases; bases outside gene matches: 7. CDR3 nucleotides: TGTGCCAGCTTATCCGACAGGGCCTATGGCTACACCTTC. It yields the protein CASLSDRAYGYTF.

This sequence joins TRBV6-5 and TRBJ2-1; 11 bases align to TRBD2. The CDR3 is 15 residues long. Trimming cost V 0 bases and J 8 bases; bases outside gene matches: 3. Germline CDR1 is MNHEY and CDR2 is SVGAGI. The CDR3 protein is CASSYSSGGAHEQFF. The CDR3 nucleotides are TGTGCCAGCAGTTACTCTAGCGGGGGGGCGCATGAGCAGTTCTTC.

This chain links TRBV7-3 with TRBJ1-1; TRBD1 matches at 9 bases. CDR3 length: 13 residues. Germline V gene data show CDR1 as SGHTA and CDR2 as FQGTGA. J was trimmed by 4 bases and V by 5 bases; bases with no gene match: 2. The CDR3 spells CASSPTGGTEAFF. The CDR3 coding sequence is TGTGCCAGCAGCCCGACAGGGGGCACTGAAGCTTTCTTT.

V usage is TRBV27 and J usage is TRBJ1-1; perhaps TRBD1 as D (5 bases). CDR3 length: 13 amino acids. The ends were cut back, 6 bases at V and 1 base at J, with 9 bases in the middle. The germline V gene encodes CDR1 MNHEY and CDR2 SMNVEV (reference sequence). DNA for the CDR3: TGTGCCAGCAGCCACGGACAGAACACTGAAGCTTTCTTT. The encoded protein is CASSHGQNTEAFF.

The chain combines TRBV29-1 with TRBJ2-5; 9 bases match TRBD1. Per germline, CDR1 SQVTM and CDR2 ANQGSEA. V lost 7 bases, J lost 5 bases, and 8 bases stayed unmatched. The CDR3 sequence is 13 residues long. CDR3 DNA sequence: TGCAGCGCTGATACAGGGGGCGCTGAGACCCAGTACTTC. Translation: CSADTGGAETQYF. The whole variable domain, filled in from reference TRBV29-1 and TRBJ2-5, reads SAVISQKPSRDICQRGTSLTIQCQVDSQVTMMFWYRQQPGQSLTLIATANQGSEATYESGFVIDKFPISRPNLTFSTLTVSNMSPEDSSIYLCSADTGGAETQYFGPGTRLLVL.